The 10 T cell receptor beta chains below were found in one sample sequenced in a study of T cells in Graves' hyperthyroidism and ophthalmopathy. The TCR beta CDR3 regions underwent amplification using RNA transcripts as the source. A first-round RT-PCR of the TCR CDR3 used the HTBI primer set. A single record per CDR3 protein comes from TCRdb applying MiXCR to the multiplex PCR reads. The sample contains hundreds of thousands of distinct CDR3 sequences, roughly 15% of which appear only once. Sequencing used blood. The receptors were gathered from a woman aged 35 to 49 with Graves' ophthalmopathy.

This clonotype turned up a few times. The rearrangement links TRBV7-2 to TRBJ1-2; perhaps TRBD1 as D (5 bases). The germline CDR1 and CDR2 sequences are SGHTA and FQGNSA. V dropped 5 bases and J dropped 8 bases, with 15 bases sitting between them. The CDR3 totals 13 residues. CDR3 sequence: CASSLGGSPGYTF. CDR3 sequence (DNA): TGTGCCAGCAGCCTGGGGGGGTCCCCAGGCTACACCTTC. The variable domain in full, completed from reference TRBV7-2 and TRBJ1-2, reads GAGVSQSPSNKVTEKGKDVELRCDPISGHTALYWYRQSLGQGLEFLIYFQGNSAPDKSGLPSDRFSAERTGGSVSTLTIQRTQQEDSAVYLCASSLGGSPGYTFGSGTRLTVV.

This clonotype has at least ten counts. The rearrangement joins TRBV12-3 or TRBV12-4 to TRBJ1-5; no definite D call. This CDR3 has 17 residues. V lost 4 bases, J lost 7 bases, and 23 bases lay in between. The CDR3, as DNA: TGTGCCAGCAGTTCCCTACTCGGGGTCGGATTTTGGCAGCCCCAGCATTTT. Translating it yields CASSSLLGVGFWQPQHF.

This clonotype was counted at least ten times. DNA for the CDR3: TGCGCCAGCAGCCAAGGGACAGGGGCTTATGGCTACACCTTC. Protein: CASSQGTGAYGYTF. J is TRBJ1-2 and V is TRBV4-3, with 9 bases identical to TRBD1. J was trimmed by 5 bases and V by 1 base; bases with no gene match: 2. Germline V gives CDR1 LGHNA, CDR2 YSLEER. This CDR3 is built from 14 residues.

Regarding this clonotype: A much more abundant neighbour one base away suggests this may be a read error. V and J are TRBV11-3 and TRBJ2-5, with D possibly TRBD2 on 7 matching bases. The CDR3 is made up of 15 amino acids. Per germline, CDR1 SGHNT and CDR2 YENEEA. CDR3 region: CASSFFGGAQEAQYF. The CDR3 nucleotides read TGTGCCAGCAGCTTTTTTGGGGGGGCCCAAGAGGCCCAGTACTTC.

This clonotype was seen a few times. A much larger clone differs from this one at a single base, so this may be a read error. The CDR3 bases are TGTGCCAGCAGTCAATGGGACAGCATGGCGCTCTACGAGCAGTACTTC. It yields the protein CASSQWDSMALYEQYF. The chain uses TRBV6-2 or TRBV6-3 and TRBJ2-7; 7 bases align to TRBD1. The V gene end was trimmed by 5 bases and the J gene end by 3 bases; junction bases not matched to a gene: 13. Germline V gene lookup returns CDR1 MNHEY and CDR2 SVGEGT. The CDR3 length is 16 residues.

This clonotype showed up many times. V gene TRBV5-1 combines with J gene TRBJ1-6; D is perhaps TRBD1 (6 bases). Germline V lookup: CDR1 SGHRS, CDR2 YFSETQ. Trimming took 4 bases from V and 5 from J, leaving 10 bases between them. CDR3 length: 14 amino acids. This CDR3 is CASSPDSDNSPLHF. The CDR3 region has the DNA TGCGCCAGCAGCCCGGACAGCGATAATTCACCCCTCCACTTT.

The rearrangement joins TRBV6-5 to TRBJ2-7, with 9 bases lining up with TRBD2. The CDR3 loop spans 17 amino acids. The V gene end was trimmed by 1 base and the J gene end by 3 bases; junction bases not matched to a gene: 10. The germline V gene encodes CDR1 MNHEY and CDR2 SVGAGI. The CDR3 region is CASSYFALGLAGYEQYF. The CDR3 nucleotides are TGTGCCAGCAGTTACTTCGCCTTGGGACTAGCAGGCTACGAGCAGTACTTC.

This clonotype appeared many times. The chain employs TRBV20-1 and TRBJ1-2, with 8 bases aligning to TRBD1. The V segment lost 6 bases and the J segment 1 base; nucleotides outside the gene matches: 13. Germline CDR1 DFQATT, CDR2 SNEGSKA (reference sequence). This CDR3 region has 16 residues. CDR3 nucleotides: TGCAGTGCCTCGAACCCCAACAGGGGGGTTAACTATGGCTACACCTTC. Translating gives CSASNPNRGVNYGYTF.

This clonotype was observed a few times. CDR3 protein: CASSFLQGEAGNTIYF. The CDR3 nucleotides read TGTGCCAGCAGCTTCCTACAGGGTGAGGCTGGAAACACCATATATTTT. V gene TRBV11-1 combines with J gene TRBJ1-3; tentatively, D is TRBD1 (6 bases). This CDR3 comprises 16 residues. Germline CDR1 reads SGHAT; CDR2 reads FQDESV (reference sequence). Deletions cut 3 bases from V and 2 bases from J, with 14 bases between.

This clonotype was detected many times. The CDR3 bases are TGTGCCAGCAGTAAATTCAGGGGAACTGAAGCTTTCTTT. Amino acids: CASSKFRGTEAFF. J is TRBJ1-1 and V is TRBV12-3 or TRBV12-4, with D possibly matching TRBD1 (6 bases). Trimming shortened V by 5 bases and J by 5 bases, and 12 bases separated the two germline ends. This CDR3 is 13 amino acids long.